The T cell receptor (beta chain) described here comes from a study of shared clonotypes between healthy human individuals (dated by TCRdb to 2018 to 2020). At the level of the whole study: The cohort comprised two women and a few men aged 18 to 49 years. To estimate repertoire size and how much clonotypes are shared between individuals, the study performed deep sequencing of blood TCR repertoires from five healthy adults. For each donor, CD4 naive and CD4 memory were each run on three plates, CD8 naive on two plates, and CD8 memory on one plate. To increase sequencing depth and limit assay-specific biases, TCR repertoire library preparation and sequencing were carried out by different laboratories using diverse techniques. Per donor, leukapheresis produced somewhere between about 0.94 and 10 billion PBMCs.

At the junction V is shortened by 6 bases and J by 6 bases, with 8 bases in between. From the cysteine up to the phenylalanine, the CDR3 has a length of 11 residues. The CDR3 DNA has 33 bases and is translated from base 1. According to the germline V gene (reference sequence), CDR1 reads PRHDT and CDR2 reads FYEKMQ. A note on this clone: Its antigen has not been determined. Base qualities are not recorded, but no much larger clone differs from it by a single base.

Using the deep immunoSEQ assay, TCR CDR3 regions were amplified from genomic DNA by multiplex PCR. Genomic DNA extracted from each cell subset was distributed evenly over all wells of several immunoSEQ 96-well plates, and each plate served as one replicate. For sorted subsets, around 200 ng genomic DNA, equal to tens of thousands of T cell genomes, was loaded into each replicate PCR. Purified libraries were quantified with a Qubit 3.0 fluorometer, sized on a Bioanalyzer 2100, and re-quantified with the KAPA Library Quantification kit. Every immunoSEQ 96-well plate was sequenced on a dedicated single-read 150-cycle Illumina NextSeq 550 flow cell. Under the source paper's analysis protocol: Because the immunoSEQ output held only junctional sequences and lacked quality scores, the filtering could not match the filtering applied to full-length reads. Sequences were annotated with PyIR, a Python wrapper for IgBLAST v1.9, and V/J genes and CDR3 were assigned using IMGT germline references. Reads with weak V/J assignments (E-value above 1e-6), missing CDR3, stop codons, out-of-frame junctions, or ambiguous translated residues were removed. V3J clonotypes were defined by identical inferred V gene, J gene, and CDR3 amino acid sequence. Percentage overlap between repertoires was computed as shared unique clonotypes divided by the size of the smaller repertoire. RTK rarefaction, the Chao1 estimator, and Recon v2.1 estimates of unobserved clonotypes were used to assess repertoire richness. OLGA was used to compute generation probabilities for all TCRbeta clonotypes that the gDNA method yielded from a few donors. The source is immuneACCESS, and TCRdb retained only in-frame sequences with V and J called. Part of the clones is not carried over; for the studies checked, unresolved V genes explain less than half of this, and the remainder is unexplained. V, J and clone size reflect that table, while D and trimming were determined from the DNA. This sample is represented by roughly 1,800,000 clones; about 94% of them were singletons. The ten largest make up 0.95% to 1.5% of the sample.

CD8 naive samples were obtained by positive selection for CCR7 among CD45RO-negative cells, yielding a CD45RA+CCR7+ population from which TemRA cells were excluded. The donors were healthy, HIV-negative adults with no recently reported acute infections or vaccinations. All donors were Caucasian adults living in Nashville, Tennessee, USA. After blood collection by leukapheresis, PBMCs were isolated using Ficoll-Histopaque density gradient centrifugation and then cryopreserved in the vapor phase of liquid nitrogen. Analytical flow cytometry was used to check the purity and quantity of each magnetically sorted T cell population. Genomic DNA was isolated from every sorted fraction and measured by UV absorbance on a Nanodrop 2000c. Here is what the overall study found, with its caveats: Even with the large sequencing depth, rarefaction of the sorted-subset datasets indicated that sequencing was incomplete. Roughly 5.2% of naive CD4, roughly 3.5% of naive CD8, roughly 2.4% of memory CD4, and roughly 0.4% of memory CD8 clonotypes were shared across a few donors. Clonotypes shared by all four sorted-subset donors showed higher generation probabilities than non-shared clonotypes. Based on pairwise subsampling, the degree of clonotype sharing among donors was expected to be affected by sequencing depth. Naive subsets generally had larger estimated clonotype richness than memory subsets did. The genetic and exposure-history diversity represented was limited by the small number of donors. Sampling was restricted to blood, and TCR repertoires in tissues likely differ from the TCR repertoires found in blood.

The sequenced sample consisted of naive CD8+ T cells sorted from blood. The label giving this sample's cell subset or site can be read as: CD45RA+CCR7+. Recombination connected TRBV13 to TRBJ1-1, with TRBD1 tentatively as D gene (6 bases match). This sequence was found in a man younger than 35 in good health. This receptor carries the CDR3 CASRNRAEAFF. The bases read TGTGCCAGCAGGAACAGGGCTGAAGCTTTCTTT.